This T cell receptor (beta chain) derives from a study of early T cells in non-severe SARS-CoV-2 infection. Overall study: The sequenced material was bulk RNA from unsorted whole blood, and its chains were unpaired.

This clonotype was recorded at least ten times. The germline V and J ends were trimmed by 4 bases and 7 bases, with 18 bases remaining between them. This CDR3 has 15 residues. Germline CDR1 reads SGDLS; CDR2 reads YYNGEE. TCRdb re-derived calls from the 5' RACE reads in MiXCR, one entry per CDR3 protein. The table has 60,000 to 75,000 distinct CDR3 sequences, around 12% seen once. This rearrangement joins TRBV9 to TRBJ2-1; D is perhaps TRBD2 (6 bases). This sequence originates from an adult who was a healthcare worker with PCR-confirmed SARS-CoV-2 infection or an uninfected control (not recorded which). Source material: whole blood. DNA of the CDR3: TGTGCCAGCAGCCCCCGTCGGGACTCGAGGAATGAGCAGTTCTTC. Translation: CASSPRRDSRNEQFF. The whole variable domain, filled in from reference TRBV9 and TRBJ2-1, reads DSGVTQTPKHLITATGQRVTLRCSPRSGDLSVYWYQQSLDQGLQFLIQYYNGEERAKGNILERFSAQQFPDLHSELNLSSLELGDSALYFCASSPRRDSRNEQFFGPGTRLTVL.